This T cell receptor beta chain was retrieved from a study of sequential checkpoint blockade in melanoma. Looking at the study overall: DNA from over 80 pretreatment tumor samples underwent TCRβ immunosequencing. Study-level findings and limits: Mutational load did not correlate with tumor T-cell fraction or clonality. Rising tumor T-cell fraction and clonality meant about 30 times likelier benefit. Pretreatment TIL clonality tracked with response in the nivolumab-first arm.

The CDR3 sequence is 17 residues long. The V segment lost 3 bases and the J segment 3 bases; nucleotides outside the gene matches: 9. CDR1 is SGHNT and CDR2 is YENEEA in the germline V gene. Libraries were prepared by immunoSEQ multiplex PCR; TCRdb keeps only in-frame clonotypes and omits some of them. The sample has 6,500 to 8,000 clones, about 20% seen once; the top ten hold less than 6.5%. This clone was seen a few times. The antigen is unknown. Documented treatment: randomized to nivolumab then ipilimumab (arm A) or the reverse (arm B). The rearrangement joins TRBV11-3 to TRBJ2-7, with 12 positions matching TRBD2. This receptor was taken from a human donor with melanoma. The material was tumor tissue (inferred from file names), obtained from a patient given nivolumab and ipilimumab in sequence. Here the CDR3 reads CASSLKASGRAGYEQYF. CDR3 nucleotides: TGTGCCAGCAGCTTGAAGGCTAGCGGGAGGGCCGGCTACGAGCAGTACTTC. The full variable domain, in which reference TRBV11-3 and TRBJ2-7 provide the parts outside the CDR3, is EAGVVQSPRYKIIEKKQPVAFWCNPISGHNTLYWYLQNLGQGPELLIRYENEEAVDDSQLPKDRFSAERLKGVDSTLKIQPAELGDSAVYLCASSLKASGRAGYEQYFGPGTRLTVT.